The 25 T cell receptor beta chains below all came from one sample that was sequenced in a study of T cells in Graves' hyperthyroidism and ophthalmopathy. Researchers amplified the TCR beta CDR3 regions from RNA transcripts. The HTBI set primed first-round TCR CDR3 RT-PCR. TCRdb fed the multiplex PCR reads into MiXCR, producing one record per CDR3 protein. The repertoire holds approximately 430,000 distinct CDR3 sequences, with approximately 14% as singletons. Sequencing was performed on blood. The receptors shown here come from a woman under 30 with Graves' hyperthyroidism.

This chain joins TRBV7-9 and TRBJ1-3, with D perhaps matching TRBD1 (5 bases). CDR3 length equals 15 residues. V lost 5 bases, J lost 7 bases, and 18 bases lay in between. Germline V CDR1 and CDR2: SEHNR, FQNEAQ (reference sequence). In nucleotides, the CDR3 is TGTGCCAGCAGCCCCAGGCAGGGTGGTTGGAACACCATATATTTT. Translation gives CASSPRQGGWNTIYF.

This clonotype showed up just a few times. DNA for the CDR3: TGTGCCAGCAGCGAAGGAAGGGGGACCGGGGAGCTGTTTTTT. Protein sequence: CASSEGRGTGELFF. This sequence joins TRBV12-3 or TRBV12-4 and TRBJ2-2; a possible D gene is TRBD1 (6 bases). V was pared by 6 bases and J by 5 bases, with 13 bases between. This CDR3 has 14 amino acids.

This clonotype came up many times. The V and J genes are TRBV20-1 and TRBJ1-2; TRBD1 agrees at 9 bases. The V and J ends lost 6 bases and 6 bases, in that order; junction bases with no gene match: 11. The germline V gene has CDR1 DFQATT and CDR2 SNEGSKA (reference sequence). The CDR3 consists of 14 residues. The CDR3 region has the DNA TGCAGTGCGCCCGGGACAGGGAACTGGGATGGCTACACCTTC. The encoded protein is CSAPGTGNWDGYTF.

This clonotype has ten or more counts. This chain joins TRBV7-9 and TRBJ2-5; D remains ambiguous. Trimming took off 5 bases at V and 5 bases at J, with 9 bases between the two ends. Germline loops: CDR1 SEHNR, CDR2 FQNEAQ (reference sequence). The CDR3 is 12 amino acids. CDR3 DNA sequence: TGTGCCAGCAGCCGAGCCGAGGAGACCCAGTACTTC. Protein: CASSRAEETQYF. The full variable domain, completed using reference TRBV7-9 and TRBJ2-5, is DTGVSQNPRHKITKRGQNVTFRCDPISEHNRLYWYRQTLGQGPEFLTYFQNEAQLEKSRLLSDRFSAERPKGSFSTLEIQRTEQGDSAMYLCASSRAEETQYFGPGTRLLVL.

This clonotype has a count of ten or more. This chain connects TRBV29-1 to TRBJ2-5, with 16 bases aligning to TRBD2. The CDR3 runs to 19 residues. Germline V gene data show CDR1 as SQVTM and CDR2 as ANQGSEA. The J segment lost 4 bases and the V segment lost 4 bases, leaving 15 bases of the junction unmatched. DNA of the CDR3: TGCAGCGTTGGGGGCGGGCTGGGACTAGCGGGAGGGAGGAGAGAGACCCAGTACTTC. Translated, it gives CSVGGGLGLAGGRRETQYF.

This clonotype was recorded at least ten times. The CDR3 sequence: CASSLRGLDGSSYNEQFF. CDR3 in DNA: TGTGCCAGCTCACTGAGGGGACTAGATGGGTCCTCCTACAATGAGCAGTTCTTC. The rearrangement joins TRBV18 to TRBJ2-1, with 8 bases identical to TRBD2. The germline CDR1 and CDR2 sequences are KGHSH and LQKENI. J was trimmed by 0 bases and V by 4 bases; bases with no gene match: 11. The CDR3 consists of 18 residues.

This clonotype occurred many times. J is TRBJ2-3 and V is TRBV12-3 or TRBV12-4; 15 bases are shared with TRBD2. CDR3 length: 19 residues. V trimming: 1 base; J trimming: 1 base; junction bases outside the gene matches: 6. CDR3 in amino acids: CASSLGGTSGGTRTDTQYF. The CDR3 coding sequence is TGTGCCAGCAGTTTAGGAGGGACTAGCGGGGGGACCCGCACAGATACGCAGTATTTT.

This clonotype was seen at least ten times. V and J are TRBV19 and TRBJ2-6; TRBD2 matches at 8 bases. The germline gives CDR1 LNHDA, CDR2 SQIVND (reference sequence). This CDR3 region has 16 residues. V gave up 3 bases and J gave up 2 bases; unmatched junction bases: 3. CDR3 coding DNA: TGTGCCAGTAGTATTAGCGGGAAAACTGGGGCCAACGTCCTGACTTTC. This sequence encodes CASSISGKTGANVLTF.

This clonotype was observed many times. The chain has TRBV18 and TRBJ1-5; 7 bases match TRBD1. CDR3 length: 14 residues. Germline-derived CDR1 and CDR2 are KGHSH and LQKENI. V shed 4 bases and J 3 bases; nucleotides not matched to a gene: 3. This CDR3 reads CASSQDRINQPQHF. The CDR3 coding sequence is TGTGCCAGCTCACAGGACAGGATCAATCAGCCCCAGCATTTT.

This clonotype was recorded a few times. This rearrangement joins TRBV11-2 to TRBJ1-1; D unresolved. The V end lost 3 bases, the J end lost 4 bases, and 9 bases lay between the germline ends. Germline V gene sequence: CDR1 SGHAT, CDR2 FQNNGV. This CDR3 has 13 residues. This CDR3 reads CASSFQEGTEAFF. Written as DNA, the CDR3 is TGTGCCAGCAGCTTCCAGGAGGGCACTGAAGCTTTCTTT.

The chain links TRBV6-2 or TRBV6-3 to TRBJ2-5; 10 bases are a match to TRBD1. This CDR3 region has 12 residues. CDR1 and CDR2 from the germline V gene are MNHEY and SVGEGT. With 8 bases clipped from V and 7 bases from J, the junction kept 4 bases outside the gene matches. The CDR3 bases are TGTGCCAGCGGGCGGACAGGGGGGACCCAGTACTTC. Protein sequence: CASGRTGGTQYF.

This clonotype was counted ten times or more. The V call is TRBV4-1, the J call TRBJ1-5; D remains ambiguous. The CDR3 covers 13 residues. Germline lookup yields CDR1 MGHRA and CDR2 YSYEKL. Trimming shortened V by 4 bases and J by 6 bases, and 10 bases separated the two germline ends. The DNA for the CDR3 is TGCGCCAGCAGCCGGGTAGGACCTCAGCCCCAGCATTTT. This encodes CASSRVGPQPQHF.

CDR3 nucleotide sequence: TGTGCCAGCAGTCCGGTGGCAGGGGAAGAGACCCAGCATTTT. Protein product: CASSPVAGEETQHF. This chain joins TRBV12-3 or TRBV12-4 and TRBJ1-5, with D maybe TRBD1 (6 bases). V shed 5 bases and J shed 11 bases, with 19 bases lying between them. The CDR3 runs to 14 residues.

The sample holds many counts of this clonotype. CDR3 in amino acids: CASSMSPGQGAGGYTF. CDR3 DNA: TGCGCCAGCAGCATGAGTCCCGGACAGGGGGCAGGTGGCTACACCTTC. This rearrangement joins TRBV5-1 to TRBJ1-2; TRBD1 matches at 11 bases. CDR1 and CDR2 from the germline V gene are SGHRS and YFSETQ. The V gene end was trimmed by 4 bases and the J gene end by 7 bases; junction bases not matched to a gene: 12. The length of the CDR3 is 16 residues. Combining the CDR3 with reference TRBV5-1 and TRBJ1-2 gives the whole variable domain KAGVTQTPRYLIKTRGQQVTLSCSPISGHRSVSWYQQTPGQGLQFLFEYFSETQRNKGNFPGRFSGRQFSNSRSEMNVSTLELGDSALYLCASSMSPGQGAGGYTFGSGTRLTVV.

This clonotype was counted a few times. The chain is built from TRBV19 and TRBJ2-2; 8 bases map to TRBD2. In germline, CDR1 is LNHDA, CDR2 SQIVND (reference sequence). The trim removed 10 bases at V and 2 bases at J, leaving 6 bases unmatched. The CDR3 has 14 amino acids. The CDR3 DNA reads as TGTGCCACCGTAGCGGGACCTAACACCGGGGAGCTGTTTTTT. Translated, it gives CATVAGPNTGELFF.

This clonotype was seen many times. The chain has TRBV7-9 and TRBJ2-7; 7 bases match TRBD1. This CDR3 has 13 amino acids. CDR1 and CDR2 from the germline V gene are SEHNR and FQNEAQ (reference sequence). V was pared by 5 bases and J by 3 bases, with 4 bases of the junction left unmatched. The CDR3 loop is CASSGTANYEQYF. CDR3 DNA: TGTGCCAGCAGCGGGACAGCTAACTACGAGCAGTACTTC.

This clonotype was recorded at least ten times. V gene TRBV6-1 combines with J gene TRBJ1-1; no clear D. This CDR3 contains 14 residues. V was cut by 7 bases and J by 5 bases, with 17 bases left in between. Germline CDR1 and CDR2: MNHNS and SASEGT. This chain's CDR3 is CASTERLRETEAFF. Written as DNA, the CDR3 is TGTGCCAGCACCGAAAGGCTCCGGGAGACTGAAGCTTTCTTT.

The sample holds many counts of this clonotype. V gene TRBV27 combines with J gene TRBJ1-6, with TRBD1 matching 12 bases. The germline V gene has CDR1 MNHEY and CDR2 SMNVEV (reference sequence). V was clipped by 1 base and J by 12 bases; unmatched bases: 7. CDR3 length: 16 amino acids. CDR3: CASSLLAGQGAKPLHF. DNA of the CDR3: TGTGCCAGCAGTTTATTAGCGGGACAGGGGGCCAAACCCCTCCACTTT.

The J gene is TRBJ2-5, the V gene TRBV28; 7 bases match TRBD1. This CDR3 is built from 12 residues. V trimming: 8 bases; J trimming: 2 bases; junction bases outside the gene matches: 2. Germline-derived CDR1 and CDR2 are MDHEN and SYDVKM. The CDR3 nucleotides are TGTGCCAGCGGGACAGAACAAGAGACCCAGTACTTC. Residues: CASGTEQETQYF.

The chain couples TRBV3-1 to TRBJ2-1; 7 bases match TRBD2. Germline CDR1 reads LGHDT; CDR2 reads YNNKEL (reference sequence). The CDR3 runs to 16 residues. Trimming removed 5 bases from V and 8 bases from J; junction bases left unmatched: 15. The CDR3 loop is CASSETPGLTTDEQFF. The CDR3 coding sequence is TGTGCCAGCAGCGAGACACCGGGACTAACGACCGATGAGCAGTTCTTC.

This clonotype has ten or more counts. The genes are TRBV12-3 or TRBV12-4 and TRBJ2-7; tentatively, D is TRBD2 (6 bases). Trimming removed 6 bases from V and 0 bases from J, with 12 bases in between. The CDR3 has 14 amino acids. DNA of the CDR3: TGTGCCAGCAGCTTCGGGGGAGTCTCCTACGAGCAGTACTTC. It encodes CASSFGGVSYEQYF.

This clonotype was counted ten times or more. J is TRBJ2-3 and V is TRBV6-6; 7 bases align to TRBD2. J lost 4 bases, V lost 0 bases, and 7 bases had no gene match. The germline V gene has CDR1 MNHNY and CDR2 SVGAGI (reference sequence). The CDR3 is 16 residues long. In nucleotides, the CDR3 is TGTGCCAGCAGTTACTCGACTGGACTAGGTGCAGATACGCAGTATTTT. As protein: CASSYSTGLGADTQYF.

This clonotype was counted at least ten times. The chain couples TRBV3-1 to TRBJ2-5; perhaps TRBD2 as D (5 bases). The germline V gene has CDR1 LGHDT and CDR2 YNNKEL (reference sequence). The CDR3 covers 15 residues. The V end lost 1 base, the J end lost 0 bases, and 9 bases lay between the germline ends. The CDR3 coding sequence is TGTGCCAGCAGCCAAGGCATCGGGAACCAAGAGACCCAGTACTTC. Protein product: CASSQGIGNQETQYF.

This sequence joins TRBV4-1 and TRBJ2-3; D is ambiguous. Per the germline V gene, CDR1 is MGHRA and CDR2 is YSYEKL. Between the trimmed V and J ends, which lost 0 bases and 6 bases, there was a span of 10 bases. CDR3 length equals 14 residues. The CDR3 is CASSQEVAADTQYF. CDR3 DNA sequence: TGCGCCAGCAGCCAAGAAGTGGCAGCGGATACGCAGTATTTT.

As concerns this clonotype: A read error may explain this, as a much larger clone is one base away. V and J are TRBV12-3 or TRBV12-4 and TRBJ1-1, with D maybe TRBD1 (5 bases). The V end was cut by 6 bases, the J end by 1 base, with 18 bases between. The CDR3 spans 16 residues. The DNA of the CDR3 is TGTGCCAGCAGACACTGGGGGAGATCAGGGAACACTGAAGCTTTCTTT. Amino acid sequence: CASRHWGRSGNTEAFF.